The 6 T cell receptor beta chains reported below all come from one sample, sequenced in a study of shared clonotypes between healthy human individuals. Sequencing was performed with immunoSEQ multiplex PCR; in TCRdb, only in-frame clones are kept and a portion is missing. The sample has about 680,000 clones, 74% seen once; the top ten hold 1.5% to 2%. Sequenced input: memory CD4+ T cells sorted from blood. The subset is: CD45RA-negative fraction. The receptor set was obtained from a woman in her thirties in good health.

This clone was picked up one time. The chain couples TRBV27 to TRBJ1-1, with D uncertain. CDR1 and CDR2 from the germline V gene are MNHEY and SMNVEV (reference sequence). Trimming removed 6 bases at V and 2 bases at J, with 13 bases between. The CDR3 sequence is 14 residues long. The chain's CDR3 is CASRNRVLNTEAFF. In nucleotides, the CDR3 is TGTGCCAGCAGGAATAGGGTTCTCAACACTGAAGCTTTCTTT.

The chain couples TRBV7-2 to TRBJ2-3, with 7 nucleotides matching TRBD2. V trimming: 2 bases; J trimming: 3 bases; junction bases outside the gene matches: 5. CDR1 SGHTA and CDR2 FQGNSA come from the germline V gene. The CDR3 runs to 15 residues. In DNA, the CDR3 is TGTGCCAGCAGCTTAATGGCGGGAGAAACAGATACGCAGTATTTT. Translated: CASSLMAGETDTQYF.

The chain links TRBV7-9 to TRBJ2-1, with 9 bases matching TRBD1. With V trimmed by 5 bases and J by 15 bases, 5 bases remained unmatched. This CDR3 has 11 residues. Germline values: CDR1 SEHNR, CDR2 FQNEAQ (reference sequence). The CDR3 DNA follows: TGTGCCAGCAGCCAAGGACAGGGGTGGTTCTTC. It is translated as CASSQGQGWFF.

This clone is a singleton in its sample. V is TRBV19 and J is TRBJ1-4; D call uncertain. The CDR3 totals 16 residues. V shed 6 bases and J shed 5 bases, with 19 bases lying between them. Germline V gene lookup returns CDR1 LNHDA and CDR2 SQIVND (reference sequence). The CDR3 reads CASRTGATEKNEKLFF. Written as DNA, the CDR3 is TGTGCCAGTAGAACTGGAGCGACGGAAAAAAATGAAAAACTGTTTTTT.

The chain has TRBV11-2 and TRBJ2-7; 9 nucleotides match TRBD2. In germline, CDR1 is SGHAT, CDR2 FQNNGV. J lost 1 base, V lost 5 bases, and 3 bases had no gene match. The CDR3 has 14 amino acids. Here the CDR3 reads CASSKREESYEQYF. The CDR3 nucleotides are TGTGCCAGCAGCAAGCGGGAGGAGTCCTACGAGCAGTACTTC.

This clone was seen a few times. This chain's CDR3 is CASGLAGELDTQYF. DNA of the CDR3: TGTGCCAGTGGACTAGCGGGCGAACTAGATACGCAGTATTTT. This rearrangement joins TRBV19 to TRBJ2-3; 11 positions match TRBD2. With V trimmed by 8 bases and J by 5 bases, 6 bases remained unmatched. Germline V gives CDR1 LNHDA, CDR2 SQIVND (reference sequence). This CDR3 has 14 amino acids.